Each of the 22 T cell receptor beta chains below was sequenced from the same sample in a study of blood T cell repertoires in COVID-19 (dated by TCRdb to 2019 to 2021). The library was obtained by the immunoSEQ multiplex PCR assay. TCRdb provides this immuneACCESS table in a form limited to in-frame rearrangements. Some clones are lacking; in checked studies, under half of them reflect an unresolved V gene, and why the rest are absent is not known. This sample has about 160,000 clones in its table, and around 82% of those were observed once. The ten largest clones represent 5.5% to 7.5% of the sample. The sample taken for sequencing was peripheral blood. These receptors all stem from a woman between 35 and 50 years old with COVID-19, enrolled during active disease.

V is TRBV2 and J is TRBJ2-1; D gene ambiguous. The CDR3 is 10 amino acids. V lost 3 bases, J lost 9 bases, and 3 bases lay in between. The germline CDR1 and CDR2 sequences are SNHLY and FYNNEI. The CDR3 here is CASSEAEQFF. In DNA, the CDR3 is TGTGCCAGCAGTGAGGCTGAGCAGTTCTTC.

This CDR3 is CASSDLTGGETQYF. CDR3 coding DNA: TGCGCCAGCAGCGATCTAACGGGTGGGGAGACCCAGTACTTC. V gene TRBV10-1 combines with J gene TRBJ2-5, with D unresolved. The CDR3 is made up of 14 amino acids. The V and J ends lost 6 bases and 5 bases respectively, with 16 bases between them. The germline V gene encodes CDR1 WNHNN and CDR2 SYGVQD (reference sequence).

The rearrangement uses TRBV7-9 and TRBJ1-6, with D possibly matching TRBD1 (6 bases). The CDR3 length is 15 residues. Trimming shortened V by 5 bases and J by 7 bases, and 15 bases separated the two germline ends. CDR1 and CDR2 from the germline V gene are SEHNR and FQNEAQ (reference sequence). CDR3 bases: TGTGCCAGCAGCGCCCTCACAGGGTCCAATTCACCCCTCCACTTT. Protein product: CASSALTGSNSPLHF.

The J gene is TRBJ2-7, the V gene TRBV7-9; 8 positions match TRBD2. V was pared by 4 bases and J by 6 bases, with 8 bases of the junction left unmatched. CDR1 is SEHNR and CDR2 is FQNEAQ in the germline V gene (reference sequence). The CDR3 consists of 14 residues. In DNA, the CDR3 is TGTGCCAGCAGCTCCTCCAGCGGGAGTGGCGAGCAGTACTTC. Protein product: CASSSSSGSGEQYF.

The chain recombines TRBV6-1 with TRBJ1-2; D gene ambiguous. Germline V lookup: CDR1 MNHNS, CDR2 SASEGT. The length of the CDR3 is 12 residues. With 3 bases removed from V and 4 bases from J, the gap between germline ends came to 6 bases. In nucleotides, the CDR3 is TGTGCCAGCAGTGATCCACTCTATGGCTACACCTTC. It encodes CASSDPLYGYTF.

The genes are TRBV5-6 and TRBJ1-3, with a weak D call TRBD1 (6 bases). CDR3 length: 15 amino acids. V dropped 2 bases and J dropped 0 bases, with 9 bases sitting between them. Germline-derived CDR1 and CDR2 are SGHDT and YYEEEE. In nucleotides, the CDR3 is TGTGCCAGCAGCTTACCGGACAGCTCTGGAAACACCATATATTTT. Its translation: CASSLPDSSGNTIYF. The full variable domain, in which reference TRBV5-6 and TRBJ1-3 provide the parts outside the CDR3, is DAGVTQSPTHLIKTRGQQVTLRCSPKSGHDTVSWYQQALGQGPQFIFQYYEEEERQRGNFPDRFSGHQFPNYSSELNVNALLLGDSALYLCASSLPDSSGNTIYFGEGSWLTVV.

This clone showed up just a few times. The J gene is TRBJ1-1, the V gene TRBV6-1; the match to TRBD1 covers 9 bases. Trimming cost V 3 bases and J 9 bases; bases outside gene matches: 8. This CDR3 has 14 residues. Germline V gives CDR1 MNHNS, CDR2 SASEGT. The CDR3 coding sequence is TGTGCCAGCAGTGACCTACCGGGACAGGGAAAAGCTTTCTTT. This codes for CASSDLPGQGKAFF.

V and J are TRBV5-8 and TRBJ2-1; 9 bases fit TRBD1. This CDR3 is built from 15 residues. The V gene's germline CDR1 is SGHTS and CDR2 YDEGEE. V shed 4 bases, J shed 6 bases, and the junction held 8 bases outside the gene matches. CDR3: CASSLERTGVNEQFF. The CDR3 DNA is TGTGCCAGCAGCCTAGAAAGGACAGGGGTCAATGAGCAGTTCTTC.

CDR3 sequence (DNA): TGTGCCAGATCCCCCGGCACAGGGAACACCGGGGAGCTGTTTTTT. Protein sequence: CARSPGTGNTGELFF. V is TRBV5-4 and J is TRBJ2-2; the D gene is possibly TRBD1 (5 bases). V was clipped by 8 bases and J by 1 base, with 15 bases between them. The CDR3 covers 15 residues. CDR1 SGHNT and CDR2 YYREEE come from the germline V gene (reference sequence). The full variable domain, in which reference TRBV5-4 and TRBJ2-2 provide the parts outside the CDR3, is ETGVTQSPTHLIKTRGQQVTLRCSSQSGHNTVSWYQQALGQGPQFIFQYYREEENGRGNFPPRFSGLQFPNYSSELNVNALELDDSALYLCARSPGTGNTGELFFGEGSRLTVL.

The V and J genes are TRBV5-1 and TRBJ2-1; the match to TRBD2 covers 9 bases. Germline-derived CDR1 and CDR2 are SGHRS and YFSETQ. With 5 bases clipped from V and 2 bases from J, the junction kept 8 bases outside the gene matches. The CDR3 totals 16 residues. The CDR3 here is CASSLVASGAYNEQFF. The CDR3 region has the DNA TGCGCCAGCAGTTTAGTGGCTAGCGGGGCCTACAATGAGCAGTTCTTC.

The chain employs TRBV7-2 and TRBJ2-3; D may be TRBD2 (5 bases). Between the trimmed V and J ends, which lost 1 base and 4 bases, there was a span of 9 bases. The CDR3 runs to 14 residues. Germline V gene lookup returns CDR1 SGHTA and CDR2 FQGNSA. The CDR3 sequence: CASSLDSRADTQYF. CDR3 in DNA: TGTGCCAGCAGCTTAGACTCGAGGGCAGATACGCAGTATTTT. Variable domain in full (rest from reference TRBV7-2 and TRBJ2-3): GAGVSQSPSNKVTEKGKDVELRCDPISGHTALYWYRQSLGQGLEFLIYFQGNSAPDKSGLPSDRFSAERTGGSVSTLTIQRTQQEDSAVYLCASSLDSRADTQYFGPGTRLTVL.

This clone has more than one count but fewer than ten. The gene calls are TRBV5-5 and TRBJ2-1; 7 positions match TRBD2. The CDR3 runs 15 residues. The V segment lost 0 bases and the J segment 2 bases; nucleotides outside the gene matches: 2. Germline V lookup: CDR1 SGHKS, CDR2 YYEKEE (reference sequence). CDR3 DNA sequence: TGTGCCAGCAGCTTGGTTGCGGGGGCCTACAATGAGCAGTTCTTC. Residues: CASSLVAGAYNEQFF.

The rearrangement uses TRBV28 and TRBJ1-2; TRBD1 agrees at 7 bases. The CDR3 totals 15 residues. Germline assignment: CDR1 MDHEN and CDR2 SYDVKM. V lost 5 bases to trimming and J lost 3 bases; unmatched junction nucleotides: 9. CDR3 nucleotides: TGTGCCAGCAGTATCCAAGGGGGCGGGTACTATGGCTACACCTTC. Translation: CASSIQGGGYYGYTF.

V and J are TRBV24-1 and TRBJ2-7, with 8 bases identical to TRBD1. J lost 4 bases, V lost 0 bases, and 10 bases had no gene match. Germline CDR1 KGHDR, CDR2 SFDVKD. The CDR3 has 17 amino acids. This CDR3 reads CATSDLAPGQAGYEQYF. The CDR3 DNA is TGTGCCACCAGTGATTTGGCTCCGGGACAGGCGGGATACGAGCAGTACTTC.

The table lists this clone with a count of one. The chain recombines TRBV28 with TRBJ2-5; D possibly corresponds to TRBD2 (6 bases). The CDR3 is made up of 12 amino acids. Trimming pared 6 bases from V and 3 bases from J, leaving 8 bases between. Germline V gene data show CDR1 as MDHEN and CDR2 as SYDVKM. The CDR3 here is CASRPGEETQYF. CDR3 bases: TGTGCCAGCAGACCGGGGGAAGAGACCCAGTACTTC.

This chain links TRBV9 with TRBJ1-4; D not resolved. This CDR3 has 13 amino acids. Germline-derived CDR1 and CDR2 are SGDLS and YYNGEE. Trimming took off 5 bases at V and 8 bases at J, with 13 bases between the two ends. The CDR3: CASRPLLNEKLFF. DNA of the CDR3: TGTGCCAGCAGGCCCCTATTGAACGAAAAACTGTTTTTT. The full variable domain, in which reference TRBV9 and TRBJ1-4 provide the parts outside the CDR3, is DSGVTQTPKHLITATGQRVTLRCSPRSGDLSVYWYQQSLDQGLQFLIQYYNGEERAKGNILERFSAQQFPDLHSELNLSSLELGDSALYFCASRPLLNEKLFFGSGTQLSVL.

The CDR3 DNA is TGTGCCATCAGTGAGTCCCAGGGTAGGAATTCACCCCTCCACTTT. Its translation is CAISESQGRNSPLHF. The chain recombines TRBV10-3 with TRBJ1-6; weak D call: TRBD1 (5 bases). Trimming cost V 0 bases and J 7 bases, with 10 bases left between them. Germline CDR1 ENHRY, CDR2 SYGVKD. This CDR3 spans 15 amino acids.

The V call is TRBV9, the J call TRBJ1-5; possible D gene TRBD1, 6 bases. The V end lost 2 bases, the J end lost 7 bases, and 13 bases lay between the germline ends. The CDR3 contains 14 residues. Per germline, CDR1 SGDLS and CDR2 YYNGEE. The CDR3 sequence: CASSVGGALQPQHF. CDR3 nucleotides: TGTGCCAGCAGCGTTGGGGGCGCGTTACAGCCCCAGCATTTT.

The rearrangement joins TRBV15 to TRBJ1-1, with a weak D call TRBD1 (6 bases). The CDR3 length is 15 residues. Germline CDR1 is LNHNV and CDR2 is YYDKDF (reference sequence). V shed 2 bases and J shed 2 bases, with 12 bases lying between them. CDR3 loop: CATSRPTTGNTEAFF. CDR3 DNA sequence: TGTGCCACCAGCAGACCAACGACAGGAAACACTGAAGCTTTCTTT. The full variable domain, its missing parts supplied by reference TRBV15 and TRBJ1-1, is DAMVIQNPRYQVTQFGKPVTLSCSQTLNHNVMYWYQQKSSQAPKLLFHYYDKDFNNEADTPDNFQSRRPNTSFCFLDIRSPGLGDTAMYLCATSRPTTGNTEAFFGQGTRLTVV.

The sample holds many counts of this clone. V and J are TRBV11-2 and TRBJ2-1; D remains ambiguous. Germline V CDR1 and CDR2: SGHAT, FQNNGV. Trimming took 2 bases from V and 4 from J, leaving 9 bases between them. The CDR3 length is 14 residues. CDR3 residues: CASSLSDSYNEQFF. CDR3 DNA sequence: TGTGCCAGCAGCTTAAGTGACTCTTACAATGAGCAGTTCTTC.

The chain employs TRBV6-5 and TRBJ2-2, with D perhaps matching TRBD2 (6 bases). Germline V gene data show CDR1 as MNHEY and CDR2 as SVGAGI. V lost 6 bases to trimming and J lost 5 bases, with 13 bases between them. The CDR3 is 14 amino acids. The CDR3 bases are TGTGCCAGCAGGGACTACTACGGAACCGGGGAGCTGTTTTTT. Protein product: CASRDYYGTGELFF.

The chain has TRBV6-5 and TRBJ1-4; TRBD1 is a possible D gene (6 bases). The V end lost 5 bases, the J end lost 4 bases, and 14 bases lay between the germline ends. The CDR3 contains 15 residues. Germline V gene data show CDR1 as MNHEY and CDR2 as SVGAGI. As DNA, the CDR3 is TGTGCCAGCAGTACAGGGCTTGGCCTTAATGAAAAACTGTTTTTT. Translation: CASSTGLGLNEKLFF.